The 11 T cell receptor beta chains below were found in one sample sequenced in a study of shared clonotypes between healthy human individuals. The protocol was immunoSEQ multiplex PCR, while the TCRdb copy is restricted to in-frame clones and leaves out a portion. The sample includes over 1.5 million clones, 95% to 99% seen only once; the top ten take approximately 0.45%. Specimen: naive CD4+ T cells sorted from blood. As for subset: CD45RA+ positively selected. These receptors were obtained from a man aged 30-40 years in good health.

The chain carries TRBV6-5 and TRBJ2-2; TRBD2 aligns across 9 bases. This CDR3 comprises 14 residues. The germline gives CDR1 MNHEY, CDR2 SVGAGI. J lost 6 bases, V lost 7 bases, and 6 bases had no gene match. DNA for the CDR3: TGTGCCAGCAATCTAGCGGGAATGCCCGGGGAGCTGTTTTTT. Residues: CASNLAGMPGELFF.

The J gene is TRBJ2-7, the V gene TRBV27; either TRBD1 or TRBD2 may supply D (5 bases each). Trimming took off 6 bases at V and 3 bases at J, with 18 bases between the two ends. The CDR3 spans 15 residues. Looked up from germline, CDR1 is MNHEY and CDR2 is SMNVEV (reference sequence). CDR3 bases: TGTGCCAGCAGCCTGTATGGGGACGGTGGCTACGAGCAGTACTTC. This codes for CASSLYGDGGYEQYF.

The gene calls are TRBV6-1 and TRBJ1-1; 8 positions match TRBD1. J gave up 7 bases and V 4 bases, and 11 bases lay outside the gene matches. CDR1 is MNHNS and CDR2 is SASEGT in the germline V gene. The CDR3 runs to 15 residues. The DNA for the CDR3 is TGTGCCAGCAGTGCCCCGACAGGGGTATGGGTTGAAGCTTTCTTT. Translating it yields CASSAPTGVWVEAFF.

In its sample, this clone was seen once. The gene calls are TRBV10-1 and TRBJ2-1; TRBD2 matches at 11 bases. The V gene's germline CDR1 is WNHNN and CDR2 SYGVQD (reference sequence). Trimming cost V 2 bases and J 8 bases; bases outside gene matches: 8. The CDR3 runs to 16 residues. CDR3 DNA: TGCGCCAGCAGTGAGGGTCTAGCGGGAGGTGGCTATGAGCAGTTCTTC. Protein: CASSEGLAGGGYEQFF.

This chain joins TRBV18 and TRBJ2-1, with 9 bases that match TRBD2. The CDR3 has 18 amino acids. V gave up 2 bases and J gave up 0 bases; unmatched junction bases: 8. Germline V gene data show CDR1 as KGHSH and CDR2 as LQKENI. CDR3 nucleotide sequence: TGTGCCAGCTCACCAAGTCTCCTAGCGGGACCCTCCTACAATGAGCAGTTCTTC. The encoded protein is CASSPSLLAGPSYNEQFF. The whole variable domain, filled in from reference TRBV18 and TRBJ2-1, reads NAGVMQNPRHLVRRRGQEARLRCSPMKGHSHVYWYRQLPEEGLKFMVYLQKENIIDESGMPKERFSAEFPKEGPSILRIQQVVRGDSAAYFCASSPSLLAGPSYNEQFFGPGTRLTVL.

V and J are TRBV21-1 and TRBJ2-5; TRBD2 was called by the table and not checked on the DNA. TRBV21-1 counts as a pseudogene. CDR3 length: 14 residues. DNA of the CDR3: TGTGCCAGCAGCAAAGAGGCGGACGGAGGGCCCCAGTACTTC. Its translation: CASSKEADGGPQYF.

The chain recombines TRBV5-1 with TRBJ2-4; D is uncertain. CDR3 length: 14 amino acids. Germline CDR1 SGHRS, CDR2 YFSETQ. V dropped 0 bases and J dropped 2 bases, with 6 bases sitting between them. CDR3 region: CASSLEPTKNIQYF. For the CDR3, the DNA is TGCGCCAGCAGCTTGGAACCGACCAAAAACATTCAGTACTTC.

The CDR3 DNA sequence: TGTGCCAGCAGCCCGCAGGGGGTCTACGAGCAGTACTTC. Protein product: CASSPQGVYEQYF. This chain links TRBV7-2 with TRBJ2-7, with TRBD1 identical over 7 bases. The CDR3 is 13 residues long. CDR1 is SGHTA, CDR2 FQGNSA, per germline. Trimming took 5 bases from V and 3 from J; bases not matched to a gene: 4.

The rearrangement uses TRBV2 and TRBJ2-7; 8 nucleotides line up with TRBD1. The CDR3 has 14 residues. V lost 6 bases and J lost 7; bases outside the gene matches: 11. Looked up from germline, CDR1 is SNHLY and CDR2 is FYNNEI. The CDR3 region is CASRESQGAGEQYF. The DNA for the CDR3 is TGTGCCAGCAGAGAATCGCAGGGGGCGGGAGAGCAGTACTTC. Together with reference TRBV2 and TRBJ2-7, the CDR3 gives the full variable domain: EPEVTQTPSHQVTQMGQEVILRCVPISNHLYFYWYRQILGQKVEFLVSFYNNEISEKSEIFDDQFSVERPDGSNFTLKIRSTKLEDSAMYFCASRESQGAGEQYFGPGTRLTVT.

This chain links TRBV18 with TRBJ1-5; D not certain. The CDR3 contains 13 residues. Germline CDR1 and CDR2: KGHSH and LQKENI. V was cut by 2 bases and J by 6 bases, with 8 bases left in between. CDR3 in amino acids: CASSPAGGQPQHF. The CDR3 DNA sequence: TGTGCCAGCTCACCAGCGGGCGGTCAGCCCCAGCATTTT.

The V call is TRBV9, the J call TRBJ2-3; D call uncertain. CDR3 size: 14 residues. V lost 3 bases and J lost 0, with 8 bases in between. The germline CDR1 and CDR2 sequences are SGDLS and YYNGEE. The CDR3 region is CASSALVSTDTQYF. CDR3 coding DNA: TGTGCCAGCAGCGCTCTAGTAAGCACAGATACGCAGTATTTT.